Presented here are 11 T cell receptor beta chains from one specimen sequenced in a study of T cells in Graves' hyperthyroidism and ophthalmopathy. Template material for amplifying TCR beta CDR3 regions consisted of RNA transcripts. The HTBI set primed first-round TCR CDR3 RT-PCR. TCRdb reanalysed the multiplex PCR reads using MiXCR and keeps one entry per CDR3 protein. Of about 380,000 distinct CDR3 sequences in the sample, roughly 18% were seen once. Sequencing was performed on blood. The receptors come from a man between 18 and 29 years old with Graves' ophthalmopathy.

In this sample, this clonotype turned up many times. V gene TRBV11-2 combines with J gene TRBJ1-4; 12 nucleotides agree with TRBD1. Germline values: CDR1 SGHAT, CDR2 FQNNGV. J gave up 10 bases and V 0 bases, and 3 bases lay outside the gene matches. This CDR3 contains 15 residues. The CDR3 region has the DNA TGTGCCAGCAGCTTAGATGGGACAGGGGGCAGAAAACTGTTTTTT. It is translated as CASSLDGTGGRKLFF.

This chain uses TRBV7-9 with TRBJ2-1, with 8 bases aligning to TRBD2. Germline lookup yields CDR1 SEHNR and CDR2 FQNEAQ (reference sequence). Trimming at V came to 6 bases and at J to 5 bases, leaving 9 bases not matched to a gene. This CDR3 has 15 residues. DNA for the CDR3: TGTGCCAGCAGAACTAGCGGAACTAACAACAATGAGCAGTTCTTC. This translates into CASRTSGTNNNEQFF.

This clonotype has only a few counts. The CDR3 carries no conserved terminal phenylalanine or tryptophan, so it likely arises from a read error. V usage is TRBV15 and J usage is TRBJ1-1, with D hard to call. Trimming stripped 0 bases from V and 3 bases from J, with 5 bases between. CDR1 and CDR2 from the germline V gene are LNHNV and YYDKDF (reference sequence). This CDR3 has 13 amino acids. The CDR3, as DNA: TGTGCCACCAGCAGAGATATCCACACTGAAGCTTTCCTT. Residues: CATSRDIHTEAFL.

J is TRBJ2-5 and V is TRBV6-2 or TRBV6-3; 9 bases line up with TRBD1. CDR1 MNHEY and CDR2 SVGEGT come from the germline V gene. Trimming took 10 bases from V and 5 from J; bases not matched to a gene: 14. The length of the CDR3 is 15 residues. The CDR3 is CAISGTGFFWETQYF. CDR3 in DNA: TGTGCCATATCCGGGACAGGGTTTTTTTGGGAGACCCAGTACTTC.

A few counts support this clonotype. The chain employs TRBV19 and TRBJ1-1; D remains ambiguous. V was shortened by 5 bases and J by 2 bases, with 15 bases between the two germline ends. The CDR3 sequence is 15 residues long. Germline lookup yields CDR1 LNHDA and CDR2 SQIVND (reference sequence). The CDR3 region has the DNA TGTGCCAGTAGTTACGCGATCGCGGGAAACACTGAAGCTTTCTTT. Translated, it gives CASSYAIAGNTEAFF.

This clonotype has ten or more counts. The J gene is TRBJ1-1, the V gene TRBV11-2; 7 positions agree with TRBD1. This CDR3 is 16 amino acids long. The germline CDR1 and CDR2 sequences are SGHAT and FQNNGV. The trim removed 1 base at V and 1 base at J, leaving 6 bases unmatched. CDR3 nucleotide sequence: TGTGCCAGCAGCTTAGTGGGCAGGGGGACGAACACTGAAGCTTTCTTT. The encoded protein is CASSLVGRGTNTEAFF.

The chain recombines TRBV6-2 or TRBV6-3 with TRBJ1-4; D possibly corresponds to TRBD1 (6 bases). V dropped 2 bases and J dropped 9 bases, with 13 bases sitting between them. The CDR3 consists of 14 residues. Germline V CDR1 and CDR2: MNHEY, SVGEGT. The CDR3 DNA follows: TGTGCCAGCAGTTACACGGGACAACGGAAAAAACTGTTTTTT. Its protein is CASSYTGQRKKLFF.

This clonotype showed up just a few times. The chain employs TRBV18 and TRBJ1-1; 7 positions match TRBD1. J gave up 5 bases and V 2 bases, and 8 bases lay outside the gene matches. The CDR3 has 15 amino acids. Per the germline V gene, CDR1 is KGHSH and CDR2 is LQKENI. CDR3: CASSPGAGGSTEAFF. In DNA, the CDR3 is TGTGCCAGCTCACCAGGGGCAGGGGGTAGTACTGAAGCTTTCTTT.

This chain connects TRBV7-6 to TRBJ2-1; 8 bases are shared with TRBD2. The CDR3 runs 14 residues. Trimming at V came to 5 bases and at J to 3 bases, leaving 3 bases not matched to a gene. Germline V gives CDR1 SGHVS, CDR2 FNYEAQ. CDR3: CASSQRGNYNEQFF. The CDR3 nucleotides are TGTGCCAGCAGCCAGCGGGGGAACTACAATGAGCAGTTCTTC.

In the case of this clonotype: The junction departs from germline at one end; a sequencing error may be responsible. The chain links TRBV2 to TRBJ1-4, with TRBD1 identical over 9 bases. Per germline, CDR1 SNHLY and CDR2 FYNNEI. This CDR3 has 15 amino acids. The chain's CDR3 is CVSTESGTGNEKLFF. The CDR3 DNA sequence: TGTGTCAGCACCGAATCCGGGACAGGGAATGAAAAACTGTTTTTT.

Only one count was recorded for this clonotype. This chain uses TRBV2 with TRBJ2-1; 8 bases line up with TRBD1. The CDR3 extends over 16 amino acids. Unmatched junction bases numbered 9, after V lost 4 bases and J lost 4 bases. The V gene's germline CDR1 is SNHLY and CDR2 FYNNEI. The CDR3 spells CASSGTGLGGYNEQFF. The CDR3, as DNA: TGTGCCAGCAGTGGGACAGGGTTGGGGGGATACAATGAGCAGTTCTTC.